These 24 T cell receptor beta chains came from one sample sequenced in a study of blood T cell repertoires in COVID-19. Data came from immunoSEQ multiplex PCR; TCRdb stores just in-frame clones and leaves some out. Among more than 60,000 clones listed, 75% to 90% were seen once. Input material: peripheral blood. The source is a man aged 60 to 75 with active or convalescent COVID-19.

V gene TRBV9 combines with J gene TRBJ2-7; TRBD1 agrees at 8 bases. Germline lookup yields CDR1 SGDLS and CDR2 YYNGEE. With 4 bases clipped from V and 3 bases from J, the junction kept 6 bases outside the gene matches. The CDR3 spans 14 residues. The CDR3 DNA reads as TGTGCCAGCAGCTACGGGACAGGCGTCTACGAGCAGTACTTC. Translating gives CASSYGTGVYEQYF. The variable domain in full, completed from reference TRBV9 and TRBJ2-7, reads DSGVTQTPKHLITATGQRVTLRCSPRSGDLSVYWYQQSLDQGLQFLIQYYNGEERAKGNILERFSAQQFPDLHSELNLSSLELGDSALYFCASSYGTGVYEQYFGPGTRLTVT.

V is TRBV6-5 and J is TRBJ1-2; D call uncertain. Trimming removed 0 bases from V and 4 bases from J, with 9 bases in between. Germline CDR1 is MNHEY and CDR2 is SVGAGI. This CDR3 has 14 residues. The CDR3 reads CASSYSSGLYGYTF. For the CDR3, the DNA is TGTGCCAGCAGTTACTCATCCGGTCTCTATGGCTACACCTTC.

This chain links TRBV29-1 with TRBJ1-2; 12 positions match TRBD1. This CDR3 contains 13 residues. The germline V gene has CDR1 SQVTM and CDR2 ANQGSEA. V was pared by 8 bases and J by 8 bases, with 9 bases of the junction left unmatched. The CDR3 reads CSSSTGTGGGYTF. DNA of the CDR3: TGCAGCTCATCAACGGGGACAGGGGGCGGCTACACCTTC.

V and J are TRBV11-3 and TRBJ2-1, with D perhaps TRBD2 (6 bases). The CDR3 covers 14 residues. V dropped 0 bases and J dropped 8 bases, with 11 bases sitting between them. The germline gives CDR1 SGHNT, CDR2 YENEEA. CDR3 nucleotide sequence: TGTGCCAGCAGCTTAGATCGGCGGGGTCATGAGCAGTTCTTC. It translates to CASSLDRRGHEQFF.

This rearrangement joins TRBV5-6 to TRBJ1-2, with D unclear. V was trimmed by 0 bases and J by 8 bases, leaving 20 bases between them. Germline values: CDR1 SGHDT, CDR2 YYEEEE. CDR3 size: 16 residues. In nucleotides, the CDR3 is TGTGCCAGCAGCTTGGGGGTGATGGATTCTATGGAGGGCTACACCTTC. This codes for CASSLGVMDSMEGYTF.

This clone was seen once. The chain has TRBV19 and TRBJ2-7; TRBD1 agrees at 7 bases. This CDR3 has 16 amino acids. Trimming at V came to 4 bases and at J to 4 bases, leaving 13 bases not matched to a gene. CDR1 and CDR2 (germline): LNHDA, SQIVND (reference sequence). The CDR3 is CASSNYPGQPLYEQYF. The CDR3 coding sequence is TGTGCCAGTAGTAACTACCCGGGACAGCCCTTATACGAGCAGTACTTC.

The chain uses TRBV7-6 and TRBJ2-2; 8 nucleotides match TRBD1. Per the germline V gene, CDR1 is SGHVS and CDR2 is FNYEAQ. The CDR3 has 16 residues. J lost 4 bases, V lost 3 bases, and 7 bases had no gene match. This CDR3 is CASSFRQGSRTGELFF. CDR3 sequence (DNA): TGTGCCAGCAGCTTTAGACAGGGGTCTCGCACCGGGGAGCTGTTTTTT.

This clone has just one count. The rearrangement links TRBV4-1 to TRBJ1-4, with D unresolved. Germline V CDR1 and CDR2: MGHRA, YSYEKL. Trimming cost V 4 bases and J 7 bases, with 19 bases left between them. The CDR3 sequence is 16 residues long. The CDR3 protein is CASSLGPEGGVEKLFF. CDR3 nucleotide sequence: TGCGCCAGCAGCCTGGGCCCTGAGGGTGGGGTTGAAAAACTGTTTTTT.

V and J are TRBV18 and TRBJ2-1, with 11 nucleotides matching TRBD2. This CDR3 region has 15 residues. The germline V gene has CDR1 KGHSH and CDR2 LQKENI. J was trimmed by 9 bases and V by 3 bases; bases with no gene match: 7. The DNA for the CDR3 is TGTGCCAGCTCACCTGGGACTAGCGGATTGGGTGAGCAGTTCTTC. This gives the protein CASSPGTSGLGEQFF.

The V and J genes are TRBV27 and TRBJ2-1; tentative D call: TRBD2 (5 bases). Trimming took 3 bases from V and 6 from J, leaving 9 bases between them. The CDR3 totals 13 residues. Germline CDR1 reads MNHEY; CDR2 reads SMNVEV (reference sequence). The CDR3 region has the DNA TGTGCCAGCAGTTTCCGGACTGGCAATGAGCAGTTCTTC. Translating gives CASSFRTGNEQFF.

This clone was seen just once. The chain has TRBV5-1 and TRBJ1-2; the match to TRBD1 covers 8 bases. This CDR3 is 12 amino acids long. The J segment lost 9 bases and the V segment lost 5 bases, leaving 6 bases of the junction unmatched. Looked up from germline, CDR1 is SGHRS and CDR2 is YFSETQ. CDR3 residues: CASSSTGDRYTF. Here the CDR3 DNA reads TGCGCCAGCAGTTCGACAGGGGATCGCTACACCTTC.

The V gene is TRBV25-1, the J gene TRBJ1-3, with D unresolved. The V end lost 1 base, the J end lost 4 bases, and 5 bases lay between the germline ends. Germline CDR1 is MGHDK and CDR2 is SYGVNS. The CDR3 consists of 13 residues. The CDR3 bases are TGTGCCAGCAGTGAATCGGGGGGAAACACCATATATTTT. Translating it yields CASSESGGNTIYF.

J is TRBJ2-5 and V is TRBV7-2, with 10 nucleotides matching TRBD2. Looked up from germline, CDR1 is SGHTA and CDR2 is FQGNSA. The CDR3 is 15 amino acids. J lost 6 bases, V lost 5 bases, and 9 bases had no gene match. CDR3 region: CASSPERGGPQTQYF. Written as DNA, the CDR3 is TGTGCCAGCAGCCCGGAGCGGGGGGGCCCACAGACCCAGTACTTC.

V usage is TRBV5-6 and J usage is TRBJ1-4, with D uncertain. The CDR3 covers 12 residues. Germline CDR1 reads SGHDT; CDR2 reads YYEEEE. V was cut by 6 bases and J by 7 bases, with 10 bases left in between. The CDR3 bases are TGTGCCAGCACTGAGTTTGGTGAAAAACTGTTTTTT. Its protein is CASTEFGEKLFF.

The V and J genes are TRBV12-3 or TRBV12-4 and TRBJ1-2; possibly TRBD1 for D (5 bases). This CDR3 has 12 residues. V lost 4 bases to trimming and J lost 5 bases, with 8 bases between them. This chain's CDR3 is CASSWGTYGYTF. The CDR3, as DNA: TGTGCCAGCAGTTGGGGGACTTATGGCTACACCTTC.

In this sample, this clone turned up a few times. The V gene is TRBV7-8, the J gene TRBJ1-5, with D perhaps matching TRBD1 (6 bases). V shed 1 base and J shed 1 base, with 8 bases lying between them. The CDR3 spans 15 residues. Germline values: CDR1 SGHVS, CDR2 FQNEAQ. CDR3 sequence (DNA): TGTGCCAGCAGCTTAGTCCAGGGGAGCAATCAGCCCCAGCATTTT. Amino acid sequence: CASSLVQGSNQPQHF.

The rearrangement uses TRBV7-2 and TRBJ1-2; 8 nucleotides align to TRBD1. V lost 3 bases, J lost 2 bases, and 8 bases stayed unmatched. The CDR3 length is 16 residues. CDR1 is SGHTA and CDR2 is FQGNSA in the germline V gene. The CDR3 spells CASSLGLQGANYGYTF. The CDR3 DNA is TGTGCCAGCAGCTTGGGACTTCAGGGGGCGAACTATGGCTACACCTTC.

The chain joins TRBV27 to TRBJ2-1; the D gene is possibly TRBD1 (5 bases). V was cut by 0 bases and J by 7 bases, with 7 bases left in between. CDR3 length: 13 residues. Germline V lookup: CDR1 MNHEY, CDR2 SMNVEV (reference sequence). Written as DNA, the CDR3 is TGTGCCAGCAGTTTATCTGGGGCGAATGAGCAGTTCTTC. Translating it yields CASSLSGANEQFF.

V and J are TRBV18 and TRBJ2-1; 10 bases match TRBD2. The CDR3 runs 16 residues. The V and J ends lost 0 bases and 7 bases, in that order; junction bases with no gene match: 6. Looked up from germline, CDR1 is KGHSH and CDR2 is LQKENI. CDR3 in amino acids: CASSPPGLAGANEQFF. The CDR3 DNA reads as TGTGCCAGCTCACCACCGGGGCTAGCGGGGGCGAATGAGCAGTTCTTC.

This clone is termed medium-sized (0.01 to 0.1%). The chain combines TRBV9 with TRBJ2-3; the D gene is possibly TRBD2 (5 bases). This CDR3 has 14 amino acids. V lost 0 bases, J lost 2 bases, and 7 bases lay in between. Germline loops: CDR1 SGDLS, CDR2 YYNGEE. CDR3 nucleotide sequence: TGTGCCAGCAGCGTAGCCGACTACACAGATACGCAGTATTTT. Translation: CASSVADYTDTQYF.

The J gene is TRBJ2-3, the V gene TRBV11-2; TRBD2 matches 8 bases. V was clipped by 3 bases and J by 2 bases; unmatched bases: 7. Germline CDR1 SGHAT, CDR2 FQNNGV. This CDR3 has 16 amino acids. Here the CDR3 DNA reads TGTGCCAGCAGCTTTAGGACTAGCTCCCTCACAGATACGCAGTATTTT. Translated: CASSFRTSSLTDTQYF.

The chain combines TRBV18 with TRBJ2-2, with D perhaps matching TRBD2 (6 bases). V was shortened by 3 bases and J by 0 bases, with 14 bases between the two germline ends. Germline CDR1 is KGHSH and CDR2 is LQKENI. This CDR3 comprises 17 residues. CDR3 nucleotide sequence: TGTGCCAGCTCACCTTTGGGGACTCAAACGAACACCGGGGAGCTGTTTTTT. Translated: CASSPLGTQTNTGELFF.

The chain joins TRBV6-1 to TRBJ2-7; the match to TRBD2 covers 10 bases. V lost 2 bases to trimming and J lost 2 bases; unmatched junction nucleotides: 0. Germline values: CDR1 MNHNS, CDR2 SASEGT. This CDR3 has 14 residues. The DNA of the CDR3 is TGTGCCAGCAGTGAAACTAGCGGGGCCTACGAGCAGTACTTC. This codes for CASSETSGAYEQYF.

The V call is TRBV13, the J call TRBJ1-4, with TRBD1 identical over 10 bases. V trimming: 5 bases; J trimming: 5 bases; junction bases outside the gene matches: 2. The CDR3 loop spans 14 amino acids. CDR1 is PRHDT and CDR2 is FYEKMQ in the germline V gene (reference sequence). CDR3 region: CASSPGQGNEKLFF. In nucleotides, the CDR3 is TGTGCCAGCAGCCCGGGACAGGGGAATGAAAAACTGTTTTTT.